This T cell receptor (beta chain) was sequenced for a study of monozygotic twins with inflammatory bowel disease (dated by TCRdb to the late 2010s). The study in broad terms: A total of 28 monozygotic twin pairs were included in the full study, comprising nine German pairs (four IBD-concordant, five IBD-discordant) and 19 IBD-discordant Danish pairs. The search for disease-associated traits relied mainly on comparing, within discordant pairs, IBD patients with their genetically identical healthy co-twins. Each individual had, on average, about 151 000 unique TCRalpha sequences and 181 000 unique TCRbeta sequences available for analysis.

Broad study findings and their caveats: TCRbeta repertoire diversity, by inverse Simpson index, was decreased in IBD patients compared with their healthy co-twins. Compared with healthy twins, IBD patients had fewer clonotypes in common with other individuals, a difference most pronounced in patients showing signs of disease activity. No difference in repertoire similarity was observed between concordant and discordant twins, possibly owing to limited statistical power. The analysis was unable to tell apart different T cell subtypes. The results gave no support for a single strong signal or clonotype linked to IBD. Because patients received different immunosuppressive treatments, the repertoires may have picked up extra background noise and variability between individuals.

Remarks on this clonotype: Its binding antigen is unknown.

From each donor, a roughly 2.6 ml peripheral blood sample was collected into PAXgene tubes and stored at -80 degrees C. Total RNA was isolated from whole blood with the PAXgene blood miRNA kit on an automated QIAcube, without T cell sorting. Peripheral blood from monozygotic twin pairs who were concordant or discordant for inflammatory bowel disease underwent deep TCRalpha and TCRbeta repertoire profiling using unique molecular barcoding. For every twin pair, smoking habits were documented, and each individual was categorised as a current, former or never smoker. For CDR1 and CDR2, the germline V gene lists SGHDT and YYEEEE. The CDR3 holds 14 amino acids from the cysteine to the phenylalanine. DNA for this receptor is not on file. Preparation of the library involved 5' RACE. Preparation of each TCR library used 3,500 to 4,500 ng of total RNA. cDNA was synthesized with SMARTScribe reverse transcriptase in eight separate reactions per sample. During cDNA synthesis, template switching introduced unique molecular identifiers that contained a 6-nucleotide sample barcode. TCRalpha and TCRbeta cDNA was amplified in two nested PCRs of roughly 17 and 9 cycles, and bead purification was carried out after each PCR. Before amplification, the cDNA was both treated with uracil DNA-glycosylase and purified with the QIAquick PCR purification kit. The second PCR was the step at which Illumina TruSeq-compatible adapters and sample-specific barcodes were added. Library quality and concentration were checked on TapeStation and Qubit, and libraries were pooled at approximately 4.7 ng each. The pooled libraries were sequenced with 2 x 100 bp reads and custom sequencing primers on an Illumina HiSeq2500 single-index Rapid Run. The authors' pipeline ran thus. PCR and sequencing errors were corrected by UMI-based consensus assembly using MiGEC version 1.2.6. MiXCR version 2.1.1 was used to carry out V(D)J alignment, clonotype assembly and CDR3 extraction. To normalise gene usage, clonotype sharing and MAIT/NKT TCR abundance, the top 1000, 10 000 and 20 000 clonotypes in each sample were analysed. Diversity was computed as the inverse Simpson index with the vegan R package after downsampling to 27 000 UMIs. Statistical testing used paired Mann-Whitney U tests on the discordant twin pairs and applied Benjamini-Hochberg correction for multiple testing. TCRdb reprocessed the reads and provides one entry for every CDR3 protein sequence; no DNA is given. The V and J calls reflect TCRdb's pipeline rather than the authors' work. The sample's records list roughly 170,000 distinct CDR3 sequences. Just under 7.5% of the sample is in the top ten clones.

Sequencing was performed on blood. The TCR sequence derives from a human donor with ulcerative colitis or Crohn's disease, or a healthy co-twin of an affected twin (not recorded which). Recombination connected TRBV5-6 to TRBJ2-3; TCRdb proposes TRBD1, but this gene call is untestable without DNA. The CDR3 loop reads CASSLGGSKDTQYF.